This T cell receptor beta chain was identified during a study of blood T cell repertoires in COVID-19. The repertoire was sequenced with immunoSEQ multiplex PCR; TCRdb's copy has only in-frame clones and lacks some. The table lists a few hundred thousand clones, about 90% of them singletons. Ages ranged from about 18 to 89 years, with residence in around 24 US areas. Participants' own reports of clinical history determined their cohort assignment. J lost 2 bases, V lost 3 bases, and 7 bases had no gene match. The CDR3 loop spans 17 amino acids. In germline, CDR1 is KGHSH, CDR2 LQKENI. This chain connects TRBV18 to TRBJ2-6; 7 nucleotides agree with TRBD2. What was sequenced was PBMCs or T cells enriched from blood (not recorded which). This TCR came from a woman aged 25 to 45 who had recovered from COVID-19. CDR3: CASSPAGRGPGANVLTF. The CDR3 DNA follows: TGTGCCAGCTCACCTGCAGGGAGGGGACCTGGGGCCAACGTCCTGACTTTC.